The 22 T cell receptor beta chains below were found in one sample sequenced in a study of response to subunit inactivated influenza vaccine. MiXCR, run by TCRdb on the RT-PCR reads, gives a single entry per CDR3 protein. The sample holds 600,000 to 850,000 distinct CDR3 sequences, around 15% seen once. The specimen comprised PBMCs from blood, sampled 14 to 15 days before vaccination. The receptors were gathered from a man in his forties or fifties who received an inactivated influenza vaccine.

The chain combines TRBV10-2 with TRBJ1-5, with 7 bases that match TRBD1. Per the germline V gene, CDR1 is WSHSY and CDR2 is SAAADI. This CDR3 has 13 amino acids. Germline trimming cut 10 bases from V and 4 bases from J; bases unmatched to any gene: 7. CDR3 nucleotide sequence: TGCGCCACCTCCGGGACAGTAAATCAGCCCCAGCATTTT. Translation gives CATSGTVNQPQHF.

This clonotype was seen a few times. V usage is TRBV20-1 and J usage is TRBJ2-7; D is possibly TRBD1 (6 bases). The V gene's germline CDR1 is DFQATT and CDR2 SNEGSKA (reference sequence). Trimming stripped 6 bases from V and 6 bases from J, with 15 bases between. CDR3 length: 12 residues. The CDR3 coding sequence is TGCAGTGCGAAGACAGGAGGATCCGAGCAGTACTTC. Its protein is CSAKTGGSEQYF.

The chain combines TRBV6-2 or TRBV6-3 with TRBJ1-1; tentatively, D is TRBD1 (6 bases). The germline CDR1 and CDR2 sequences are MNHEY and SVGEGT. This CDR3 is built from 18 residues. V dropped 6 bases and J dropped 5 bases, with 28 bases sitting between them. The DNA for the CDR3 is TGTGCCAGCAGGACTTTACTCGTCTCGTACAGGGAGAGGACTGAAGCTTTCTTT. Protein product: CASRTLLVSYRERTEAFF.

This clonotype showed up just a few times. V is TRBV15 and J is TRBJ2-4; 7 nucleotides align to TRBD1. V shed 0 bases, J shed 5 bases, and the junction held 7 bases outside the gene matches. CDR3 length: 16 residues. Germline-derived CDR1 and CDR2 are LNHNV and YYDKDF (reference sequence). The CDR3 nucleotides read TGTGCCACCAGCAGAGATCTATCTCAGGGGGAAAACATTCAGTACTTC. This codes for CATSRDLSQGENIQYF. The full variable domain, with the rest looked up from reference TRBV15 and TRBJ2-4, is DAMVIQNPRYQVTQFGKPVTLSCSQTLNHNVMYWYQQKSSQAPKLLFHYYDKDFNNEADTPDNFQSRRPNTSFCFLDIRSPGLGDTAMYLCATSRDLSQGENIQYFGAGTRLSVL.

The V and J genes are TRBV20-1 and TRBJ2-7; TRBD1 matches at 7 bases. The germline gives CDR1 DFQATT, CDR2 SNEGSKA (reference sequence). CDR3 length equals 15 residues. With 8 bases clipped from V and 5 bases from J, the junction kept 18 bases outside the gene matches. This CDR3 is CSISGGYEGANEQYF. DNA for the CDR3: TGCAGTATTTCCGGTGGCTATGAGGGGGCAAACGAGCAGTACTTC.

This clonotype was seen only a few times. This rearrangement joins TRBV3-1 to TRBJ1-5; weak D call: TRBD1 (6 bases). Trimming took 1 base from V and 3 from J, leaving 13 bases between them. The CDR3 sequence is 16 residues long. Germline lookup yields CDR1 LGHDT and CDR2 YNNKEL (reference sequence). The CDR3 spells CASSQGTGYLNQPQHF. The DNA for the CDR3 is TGTGCCAGCAGCCAAGGAACAGGGTATCTCAATCAGCCCCAGCATTTT. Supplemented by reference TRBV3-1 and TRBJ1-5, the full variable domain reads DTAVSQTPKYLVTQMGNDKSIKCEQNLGHDTMYWYKQDSKKFLKIMFSYNNKELIINETVPNRFSPKSPDKAHLNLHINSLELGDSAVYFCASSQGTGYLNQPQHFGDGTRLSIL.

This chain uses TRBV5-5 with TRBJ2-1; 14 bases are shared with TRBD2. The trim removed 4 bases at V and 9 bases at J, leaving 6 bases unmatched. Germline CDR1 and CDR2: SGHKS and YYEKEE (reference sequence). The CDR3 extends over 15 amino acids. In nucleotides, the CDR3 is TGTGCCAGCAGCCAGACTAGCGGGAGGGCGGGTGAGCAGTTCTTC. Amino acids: CASSQTSGRAGEQFF.

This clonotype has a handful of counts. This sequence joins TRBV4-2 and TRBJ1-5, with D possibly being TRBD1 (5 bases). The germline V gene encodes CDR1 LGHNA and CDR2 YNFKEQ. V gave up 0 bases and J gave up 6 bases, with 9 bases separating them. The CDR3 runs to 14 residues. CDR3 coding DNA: TGTGCCAGCAGCCAAGATTGGGGCAGTCAGCCCCAGCATTTT. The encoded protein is CASSQDWGSQPQHF.

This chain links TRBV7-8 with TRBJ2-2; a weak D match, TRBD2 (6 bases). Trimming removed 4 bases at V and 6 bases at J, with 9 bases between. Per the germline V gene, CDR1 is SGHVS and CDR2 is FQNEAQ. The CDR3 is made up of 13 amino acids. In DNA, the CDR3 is TGTGCCAGCAGCTCGGAGGGTCCCGGGGAGCTGTTTTTT. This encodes CASSSEGPGELFF.

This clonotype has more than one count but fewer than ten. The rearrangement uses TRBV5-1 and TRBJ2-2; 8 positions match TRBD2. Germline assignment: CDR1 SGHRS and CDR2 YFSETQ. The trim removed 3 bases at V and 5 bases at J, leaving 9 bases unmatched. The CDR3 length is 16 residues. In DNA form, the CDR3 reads TGCGCCAGCAGCTACGGACGGGGGGGCCCTACCGGGGAGCTGTTTTTT. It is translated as CASSYGRGGPTGELFF.

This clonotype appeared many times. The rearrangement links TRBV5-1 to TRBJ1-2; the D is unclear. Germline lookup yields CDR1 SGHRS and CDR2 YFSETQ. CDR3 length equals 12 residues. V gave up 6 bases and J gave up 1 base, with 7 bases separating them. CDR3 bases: TGCGCCAGCACCACAGATAACTATGGCTACACCTTC. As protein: CASTTDNYGYTF.

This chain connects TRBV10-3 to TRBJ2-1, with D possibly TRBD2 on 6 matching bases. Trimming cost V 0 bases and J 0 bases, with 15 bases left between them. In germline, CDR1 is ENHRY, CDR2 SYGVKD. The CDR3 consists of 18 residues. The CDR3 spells CAISESGSRGPSYNEQFF. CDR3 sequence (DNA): TGTGCCATCAGTGAGTCGGGTTCGCGGGGACCCTCCTACAATGAGCAGTTCTTC.

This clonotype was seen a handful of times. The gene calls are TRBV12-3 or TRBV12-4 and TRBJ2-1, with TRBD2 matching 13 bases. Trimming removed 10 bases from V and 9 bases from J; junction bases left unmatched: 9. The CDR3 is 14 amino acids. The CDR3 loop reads CATRTSGGLGEQFF. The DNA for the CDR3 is TGTGCCACCAGGACTAGCGGGGGTCTTGGTGAGCAGTTCTTC.

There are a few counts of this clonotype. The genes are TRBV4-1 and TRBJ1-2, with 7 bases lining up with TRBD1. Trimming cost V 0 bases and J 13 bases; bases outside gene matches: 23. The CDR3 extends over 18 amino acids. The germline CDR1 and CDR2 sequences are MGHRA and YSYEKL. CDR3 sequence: CASSQEGLSGQPGGSGTF. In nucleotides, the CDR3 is TGCGCCAGCAGCCAAGAGGGATTATCGGGACAGCCGGGAGGAAGCGGCACCTTC.

CDR3 in amino acids: CASSSNHYSNQPQHF. The CDR3, as DNA: TGTGCCAGCAGCAGCAACCACTATAGCAATCAGCCCCAGCATTTT. This chain connects TRBV28 to TRBJ1-5; D is undetermined. CDR3 length: 15 residues. V dropped 6 bases and J dropped 0 bases, with 12 bases sitting between them. CDR1 is MDHEN, CDR2 SYDVKM, per germline.

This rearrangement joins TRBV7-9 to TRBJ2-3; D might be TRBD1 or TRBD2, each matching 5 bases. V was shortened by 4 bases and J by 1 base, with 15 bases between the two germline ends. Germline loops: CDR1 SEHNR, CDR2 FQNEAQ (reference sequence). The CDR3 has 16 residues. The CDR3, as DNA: TGTGCCAGCAGCTGGCTGGGACGCCTCGGCACAGATACGCAGTATTTT. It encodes CASSWLGRLGTDTQYF.

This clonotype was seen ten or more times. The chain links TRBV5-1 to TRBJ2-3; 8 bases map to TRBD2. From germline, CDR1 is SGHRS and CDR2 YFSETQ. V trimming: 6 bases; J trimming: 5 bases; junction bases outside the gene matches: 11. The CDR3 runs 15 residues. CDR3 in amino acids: CASTTSGQEVDTQYF. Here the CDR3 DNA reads TGCGCCAGCACCACTAGCGGCCAGGAGGTAGATACGCAGTATTTT.

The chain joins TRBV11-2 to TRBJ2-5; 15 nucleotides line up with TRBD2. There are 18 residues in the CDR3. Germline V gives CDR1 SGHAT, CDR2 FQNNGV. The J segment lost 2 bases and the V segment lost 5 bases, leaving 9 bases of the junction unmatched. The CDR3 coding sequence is TGTGCCAGCAGCACCGGGACTAGCGGGGGGAGATTTCAAGAGACCCAGTACTTC. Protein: CASSTGTSGGRFQETQYF.

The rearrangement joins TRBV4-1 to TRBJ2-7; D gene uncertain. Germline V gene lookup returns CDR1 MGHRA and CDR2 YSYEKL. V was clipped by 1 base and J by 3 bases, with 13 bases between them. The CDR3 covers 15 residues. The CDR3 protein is CASSQGLVNDYEQYF. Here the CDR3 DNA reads TGCGCCAGCAGCCAAGGCCTGGTAAATGACTACGAGCAGTACTTC.

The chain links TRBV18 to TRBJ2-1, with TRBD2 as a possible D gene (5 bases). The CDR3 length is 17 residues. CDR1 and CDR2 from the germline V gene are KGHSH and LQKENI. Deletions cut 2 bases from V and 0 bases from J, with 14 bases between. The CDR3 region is CASSPSSQRSSYNEQFF. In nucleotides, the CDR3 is TGTGCCAGCTCACCAAGCAGTCAGCGGAGCTCCTACAATGAGCAGTTCTTC.

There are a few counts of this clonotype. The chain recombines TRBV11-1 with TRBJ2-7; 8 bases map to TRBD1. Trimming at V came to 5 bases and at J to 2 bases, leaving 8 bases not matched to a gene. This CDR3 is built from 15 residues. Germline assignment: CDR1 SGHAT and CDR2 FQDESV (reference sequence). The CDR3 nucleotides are TGTGCCAGCAGCCCAGTACAGGGGGGACCCTACGAGCAGTACTTC. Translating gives CASSPVQGGPYEQYF.

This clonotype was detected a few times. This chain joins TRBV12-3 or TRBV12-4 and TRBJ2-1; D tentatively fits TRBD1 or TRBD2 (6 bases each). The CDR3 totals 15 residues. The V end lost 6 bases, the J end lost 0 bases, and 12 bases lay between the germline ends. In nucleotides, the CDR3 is TGTGCCAGCAGGGGGGGACACCTCTCCTACAATGAGCAGTTCTTC. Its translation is CASRGGHLSYNEQFF.